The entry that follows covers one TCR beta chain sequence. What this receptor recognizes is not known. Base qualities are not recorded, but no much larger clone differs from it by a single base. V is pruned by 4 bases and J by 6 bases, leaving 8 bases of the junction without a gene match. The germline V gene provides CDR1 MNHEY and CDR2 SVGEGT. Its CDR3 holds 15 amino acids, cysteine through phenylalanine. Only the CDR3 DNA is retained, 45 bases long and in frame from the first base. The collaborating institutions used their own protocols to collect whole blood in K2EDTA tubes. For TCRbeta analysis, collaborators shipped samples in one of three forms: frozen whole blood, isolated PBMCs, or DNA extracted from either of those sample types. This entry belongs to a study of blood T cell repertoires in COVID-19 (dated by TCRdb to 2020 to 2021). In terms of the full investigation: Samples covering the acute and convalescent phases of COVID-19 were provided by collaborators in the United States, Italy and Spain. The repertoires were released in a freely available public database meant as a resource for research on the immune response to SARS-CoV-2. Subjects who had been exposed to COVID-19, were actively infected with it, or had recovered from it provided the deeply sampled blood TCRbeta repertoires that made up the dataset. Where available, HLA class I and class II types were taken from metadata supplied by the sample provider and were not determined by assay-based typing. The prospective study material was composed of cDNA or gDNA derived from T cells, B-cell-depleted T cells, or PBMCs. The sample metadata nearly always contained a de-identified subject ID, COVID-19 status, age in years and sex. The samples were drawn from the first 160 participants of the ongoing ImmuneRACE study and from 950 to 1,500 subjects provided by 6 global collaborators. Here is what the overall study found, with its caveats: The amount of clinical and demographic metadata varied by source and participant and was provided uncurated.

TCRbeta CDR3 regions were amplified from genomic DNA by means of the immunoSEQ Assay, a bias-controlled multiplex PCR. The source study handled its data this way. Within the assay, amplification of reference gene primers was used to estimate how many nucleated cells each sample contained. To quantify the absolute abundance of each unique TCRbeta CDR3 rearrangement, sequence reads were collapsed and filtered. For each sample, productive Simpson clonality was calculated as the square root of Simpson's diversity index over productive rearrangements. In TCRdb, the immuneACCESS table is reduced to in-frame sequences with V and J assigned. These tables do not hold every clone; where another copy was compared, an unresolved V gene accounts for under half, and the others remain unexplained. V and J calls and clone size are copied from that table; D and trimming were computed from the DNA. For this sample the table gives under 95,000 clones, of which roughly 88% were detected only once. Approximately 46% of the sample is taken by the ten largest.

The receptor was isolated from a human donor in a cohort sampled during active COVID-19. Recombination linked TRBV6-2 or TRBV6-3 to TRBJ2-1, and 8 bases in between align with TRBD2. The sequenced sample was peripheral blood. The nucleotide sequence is TGTGCCAGCAGTTTAGCGGGACTAGGAACCAATGAGCAGTTCTTC. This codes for CASSLAGLGTNEQFF.